This T cell receptor (beta chain) was sequenced in a study of T cell repertoires in cytomegalovirus infection. Remarks on this clonotype: As yet, its antigen is unknown.

Trimming removed 6 bases from V and 2 bases from J; junction bases left unmatched: 6. There are 14 residues in the CDR3. CDR1 is DFQATT and CDR2 is SNEGSKA in the germline V gene (reference sequence). TCRdb reanalysed the reads using MiXCR and keeps one entry per CDR3 protein. The sample lists about 230,000 distinct CDR3 sequences; under 25% were seen once. Study results and caveats: The ex vivo response showed dominance by HLA-C-restricted CMV-specific TCR beta clonotypes.

This receptor was obtained from a human donor in good health (CMV status not recorded). Some clones in this sample may be carry-over from other donors' samples. The rearrangement joins TRBV20-1 to TRBJ2-2; 7 nucleotides agree with TRBD2. Sequencing was carried out using CD8+ T cells from PBMCs. The CDR3 DNA reads TGCAGTGCCTCGGCGGGGGAAAACACCGGGGAGCTGTTTTTT. It is translated as CSASAGENTGELFF.